This TCR beta chain derives from a study of PD-1 blockade in classical Hodgkin lymphoma. General observations from the study: The drivers behind the repertoire differences, possibly disease activity or prior therapy, remain undefined. Exclusion applied to patients who initiated nivolumab less than 1 year following ASCT.

Produced via immunoSEQ multiplex PCR; TCRdb's table is partial and in-frame only. The sample yields about 17,000 clones, about 65% seen once. After removal of 0 bases from V and 2 bases from J, the junction contained 8 bases not matched to a gene. Germline values: CDR1 SGHRS, CDR2 YFSETQ. This CDR3 contains 17 residues. About this clone itself: Its target is not known.

The time point was: cycle 4 day 1 (C4D1), after about 6 weeks of nivolumab. In every patient, relapse followed autologous stem cell transplantation, while exposure to brentuximab vedotin differed. Reported best responses ranged across complete response, partial response or progressive disease. The receptor's source is a human donor with classical Hodgkin lymphoma. The specimen was peripheral blood mononuclear cells (PBMCs), collected before the fourth cycle of nivolumab. The chain links TRBV5-1 to TRBJ2-1, with TRBD2 identical over 7 bases. CDR3 nucleotide sequence: TGCGCCAGCAGCTTGGCCCTCGGGCGGGAGCCCTACAATGAGCAGTTCTTC. Its translation: CASSLALGREPYNEQFF.